The source of this T cell receptor (beta chain) is a study of metastatic and nonmetastatic thyroid tumors (dated by TCRdb to 2019 to 2021). Study-level background: Repertoires were compared across peripheral blood and tumor or nodule tissue samples from malignant and benign thyroid patients.

Cut back by 0 bases and 6 bases, the V and J ends lie 6 bases apart. The CDR3 has 13 amino acids, counting the end cysteine and phenylalanine. The read is trimmed to its CDR3 DNA, 39 bases read in frame from base 1. Reading the germline V gene gives CDR1 MNHEY and CDR2 SVGAGI. On the study overall, not on this receptor specifically: TCR beta diversity was reported as significantly higher in malignant tumors than in benign nodules, in both blood and tumor samples.

The library was made by PCR. The sequencer listed for this sample is Illumina HiSeq 4000. High-throughput sequencing was used to profile the CDR3 region of the TCR beta-chain in every patient. In the source study's methods: Drawing on CDR3 differences between clinicopathological groups, the researchers built a classifier meant to tell apart patients with distant-metastatic papillary thyroid cancer. Repertoire diversity was assessed with the Shannon index, and tumor-blood repertoire similarity with the Morisita-Horn index. In-frame beta chains were kept once TCRdb had trimmed the public reads at Q25 with fastp and called clones with MiXCR. The V and J calls come from TCRdb's annotation, not from the publication. The sample has tens of thousands of clones on record, around 10% of them singletons. The ten biggest clones cover 7% to 9.5% of the sample. None of the patients had been given any treatment before thyroid surgery. Patient clinical samples collected from the early 2010s to the late 2010s were retrospectively analysed using T-cell receptor beta sequencing.

This clone has ten or more counts. Its binding antigen is unknown. No much larger clone exists at a distance of one base, and base qualities are not known. This sequence uses TRBV6-5 and TRBJ1-5, with the D gene not confidently named. The sequenced sample consisted of blood. This clonotype was sampled from a male donor with papillary thyroid cancer or a benign thyroid nodule (not recorded which). Some clones in this sample may be carry-over from other donors' samples. Here the CDR3 is given as CASSYSRAQPQHF. In nucleotides, the sequence is TGTGCCAGCAGTTACTCGAGGGCTCAGCCCCAGCATTTT.